This T cell receptor beta chain was sequenced for a study of control samples from healthy donors and cancer patients. The table lists this clone with a few counts. Assay used: immunoSEQ multiplex PCR; TCRdb lists only in-frame clones, some missing. In the table there are approximately 50,000 clones, approximately 90% of which are singletons. CDR1 is MNHEY, CDR2 SMNVEV, per germline (reference sequence). CDR3 size: 16 residues. Losses at the gene ends were 6 bases for V and 4 bases for J; bases not matched to a gene: 11. Source material: PBMCs. This clonotype was obtained from a man in his 60s with head and neck cancer. The V and J genes are TRBV27 and TRBJ2-4; 8 bases are a match to TRBD1. CDR3 region: CASSPRGYRGKNIQYF. CDR3 DNA sequence: TGTGCCAGCAGCCCCCGTGGGTACAGGGGGAAAAACATTCAGTACTTC.